The 10 T cell receptor beta chains listed next were all sequenced from one sample in a study of cytomegalovirus exposure and HLA in healthy donors. Primers included in the PCR were 60 Vbeta and 13 Jbeta primers. The assay was immunoSEQ multiplex PCR, and TCRdb's table has in-frame clones only and misses some. The sample comprises some 120,000 clones, around 75% of which are singletons, and around 0.95% rests with the top ten. Input material: PBMCs. The receptors come from a woman aged 25 to 39 in good health and CMV-seronegative.

The chain employs TRBV6-6 and TRBJ1-5; no definite D call. In germline, CDR1 is MNHNY, CDR2 SVGAGI (reference sequence). The CDR3 consists of 15 residues. V shed 2 bases and J shed 7 bases, with 15 bases lying between them. The CDR3 coding sequence is TGTGCCAGCAGTTACGCGGGAGGACGGCTGCAGCCCCAGCATTTT. Translated, it gives CASSYAGGRLQPQHF.

The rearrangement links TRBV6-1 to TRBJ2-5, with TRBD2 matching over 9 bases. V shed 2 bases, J shed 5 bases, and the junction held 6 bases outside the gene matches. The CDR3 covers 15 residues. The V gene's germline CDR1 is MNHNS and CDR2 SASEGT. CDR3 in amino acids: CASSERAGGPETQYF. The CDR3 DNA is TGTGCCAGCAGTGAACGGGCGGGGGGGCCGGAGACCCAGTACTTC.

The V and J genes are TRBV4-1 and TRBJ1-2, with 7 bases aligning to TRBD1. Germline V CDR1 and CDR2: MGHRA, YSYEKL. This CDR3 region has 16 residues. Losses at the gene ends were 0 bases for V and 7 bases for J; bases not matched to a gene: 11. CDR3 in amino acids: CASSQDRRGDGAGYTF. The CDR3 nucleotides are TGCGCCAGCAGCCAAGATCGCAGGGGGGATGGGGCTGGCTACACCTTC.

This clone appeared a few times. V and J are TRBV18 and TRBJ2-3; D gene uncertain. The CDR3 loop spans 16 amino acids. Germline V gives CDR1 KGHSH, CDR2 LQKENI. V shed 3 bases and J shed 2 bases, with 15 bases lying between them. Here the CDR3 DNA reads TGTGCCAGCTCACCTCTTAGAAGTGGTTCCACAGATACGCAGTATTTT. It is translated as CASSPLRSGSTDTQYF.

As concerns this clone: Other DNA sequences in the sample encode the same CDR3. V is TRBV7-2 and J is TRBJ1-5; TRBD1 aligns across 8 bases. The CDR3 is 14 residues long. CDR1 is SGHTA, CDR2 FQGNSA, per germline. Losses at the gene ends were 5 bases for V and 3 bases for J; bases not matched to a gene: 3. CDR3 coding DNA: TGTGCCAGCAGCAACCAGGGGGCCAATCAGCCCCAGCATTTT. Translation gives CASSNQGANQPQHF.

The gene calls are TRBV19 and TRBJ2-3; D is possibly TRBD2 (6 bases). The CDR3 sequence is 14 residues long. The germline CDR1 and CDR2 sequences are LNHDA and SQIVND (reference sequence). V gave up 6 bases and J gave up 2 bases, with 12 bases separating them. CDR3 region: CASRSSGFTDTQYF. The CDR3 nucleotides are TGTGCCAGTAGATCGAGCGGGTTCACAGATACGCAGTATTTT.

The chain joins TRBV5-1 to TRBJ1-1; 12 nucleotides align to TRBD1. The CDR3 is made up of 16 amino acids. CDR1 is SGHRS and CDR2 is YFSETQ in the germline V gene. V gave up 0 bases and J gave up 6 bases; unmatched junction bases: 6. The CDR3 DNA reads as TGCGCCAGCAGCTTGGCGGGGGACAGGGGGCTCTCTGAAGCTTTCTTT. Its protein product is CASSLAGDRGLSEAFF.

In its sample, this clone was seen once. The rearrangement uses TRBV25-1 and TRBJ2-2; perhaps TRBD2 as D (5 bases). The V end lost 4 bases, the J end lost 8 bases, and 14 bases lay between the germline ends. The CDR3 is 14 amino acids. From germline, CDR1 is MGHDK and CDR2 SYGVNS. CDR3 in DNA: TGTGCCAGCAGTGGACCCTCCGGGGAAGGGGAGCTGTTTTTT. It yields the protein CASSGPSGEGELFF.

J is TRBJ2-1 and V is TRBV5-1, with D possibly being TRBD2 (5 bases). With 0 bases removed from V and 2 bases from J, the gap between germline ends came to 9 bases. This CDR3 is built from 15 residues. The germline gives CDR1 SGHRS, CDR2 YFSETQ. CDR3 coding DNA: TGCGCCAGCAGCTTGGACTGGACTCCCTACAATGAGCAGTTCTTC. This gives the protein CASSLDWTPYNEQFF. Supplemented by reference TRBV5-1 and TRBJ2-1, the full variable domain reads KAGVTQTPRYLIKTRGQQVTLSCSPISGHRSVSWYQQTPGQGLQFLFEYFSETQRNKGNFPGRFSGRQFSNSRSEMNVSTLELGDSALYLCASSLDWTPYNEQFFGPGTRLTVL.

The J gene is TRBJ1-1, the V gene TRBV9, with a tentative D call TRBD1 (6 bases). This CDR3 has 12 residues. Trimming took off 3 bases at V and 8 bases at J, with 11 bases between the two ends. CDR1 is SGDLS, CDR2 YYNGEE, per germline. DNA for the CDR3: TGTGCCAGCAGCGGGACCGGGACAGAAGCTTTCTTT. This codes for CASSGTGTEAFF.